A selection of T cell receptor beta chains follows, all from one sample in a study of T cell responses to AZD1222 COVID-19 vaccine. The assay was immunoSEQ multiplex PCR, and TCRdb's table has in-frame clones only and misses some. In the table there are around 140,000 clones, around 90% of which are singletons. Sequencing was performed on peripheral blood, taken 28 days after the second AZD1222 dose. These TCRs come from an adult who received the AZD1222 COVID-19 vaccine. CDR3s include the opening cysteine and the closing phenylalanine or tryptophan. The D gene is left open where the match is weak. Size is stated for part of the rows, as once, few or many counts, or as a class when the clone is expanded.

d_call: .
v_call: TRBV11-2
j_call: TRBJ1-4
clone_size: .
cdr3_nt: TGTGCCAGCAGCCCAACTCTTTTAGGACAGATTAATGAAAAACTGTTTTTT
cdr3_aa: CASSPTLLGQINEKLFF

d_call: .
v_call: TRBV11-2
j_call: TRBJ2-6
clone_size: once
cdr3_nt: TGTGCCAGCAGCTTAGCCGGACAGAGGGTCCATTCTGGGGCCAACGTCCTGACTTTC
cdr3_aa: CASSLAGQRVHSGANVLTF

d_call: .
v_call: TRBV4-3
j_call: TRBJ2-7
clone_size: .
cdr3_nt: TGCGCCAGCAGCCAAGATAATTTGCGGACCTACGAGCAGTACTTC
cdr3_aa: CASSQDNLRTYEQYF

d_call: TRBD1
v_call: TRBV19
j_call: TRBJ2-5
clone_size: .
cdr3_nt: TGTGCCAGTAGTAAGATCCCGGGACAGGGACAGACCCAGTACTTC
cdr3_aa: CASSKIPGQGQTQYF

d_call: .
v_call: TRBV4-2
j_call: TRBJ1-6
clone_size: few
cdr3_nt: TGTGCCAGCAGCCAAGGACGGGGTTTCAATTCACCCCTCCACTTT
cdr3_aa: CASSQGRGFNSPLHF

d_call: .
v_call: TRBV14
j_call: TRBJ1-1
clone_size: .
cdr3_nt: TGTGCCAGCAGCCAAGGGTCACTTATGCCCGGCGGAGCTTTCTTT
cdr3_aa: CASSQGSLMPGGAFF

d_call: .
v_call: TRBV11-3
j_call: TRBJ2-3
clone_size: .
cdr3_nt: TGTGCCAGCAGCTTGGACTCCGGCGGCACAGATACGCAGTATTTT
cdr3_aa: CASSLDSGGTDTQYF

d_call: .
v_call: TRBV18
j_call: TRBJ2-1
clone_size: .
cdr3_nt: TGTGCCAGCTCTTTGGGGAACAATGAGCAGTTCTTC
cdr3_aa: CASSLGNNEQFF

d_call: .
v_call: TRBV19
j_call: TRBJ2-1
clone_size: .
cdr3_nt: TGTGCCAGTAGTATAGAACCTTTCTCCTACAATGAGCAGTTCTTC
cdr3_aa: CASSIEPFSYNEQFF

d_call: .
v_call: TRBV5-6
j_call: TRBJ1-2
clone_size: .
cdr3_nt: TGTGCCAGCAGCCCGGGAGGGGGGAGTGCTAACTATGGCTACACCTTC
cdr3_aa: CASSPGGGSANYGYTF

d_call: .
v_call: TRBV28
j_call: TRBJ1-5
clone_size: .
cdr3_nt: TGTGCAAGCCGATGGCAGATGGGGGGAAATCAGCCCCAGCATTTT
cdr3_aa: CASRWQMGGNQPQHF

d_call: .
v_call: TRBV7-2
j_call: TRBJ1-4
clone_size: .
cdr3_nt: TGTGCCAGCAGCTTAGTACGGGGATCGGACCTGTTTTTT
cdr3_aa: CASSLVRGSDLFF

d_call: .
v_call: TRBV9
j_call: TRBJ2-2
clone_size: few
cdr3_nt: TGTGCCAGCAGCGTAGGTCCAGGCGGGAACACCGGGGAGCTGTTTTTT
cdr3_aa: CASSVGPGGNTGELFF

d_call: .
v_call: TRBV24-1
j_call: TRBJ2-1
clone_size: .
cdr3_nt: TGTGCCACCAGTGATTGGGCGGGGAACTACAATGAGCAGTTCTTC
cdr3_aa: CATSDWAGNYNEQFF

d_call: .
v_call: TRBV19
j_call: TRBJ1-3
clone_size: .
cdr3_nt: TGTGCCAGTAGTATAGATCGTTACTCTGGAAACACCATATATTTT
cdr3_aa: CASSIDRYSGNTIYF

d_call: .
v_call: TRBV5-5
j_call: TRBJ2-1
clone_size: .
cdr3_nt: TGTGCCAGCAGCTCCCGGGGGACAGAACAATACAATGAGCAGTTCTTC
cdr3_aa: CASSSRGTEQYNEQFF

d_call: .
v_call: TRBV6-5
j_call: TRBJ1-1
clone_size: .
cdr3_nt: TGTGCCAGCAGCTATCAGGCGTACACTGAAGCTTTCTTT
cdr3_aa: CASSYQAYTEAFF

d_call: .
v_call: TRBV29-1
j_call: TRBJ1-4
clone_size: .
cdr3_nt: TGCAGCGTTGAATACGCGGTTGGAGAAAAACTGTTTTTT
cdr3_aa: CSVEYAVGEKLFF

d_call: TRBD1
v_call: TRBV6-1
j_call: TRBJ1-6
clone_size: .
cdr3_nt: TGTGCCAGCAGTGACGGGGACAGAGAAAATTCACCCCTCCACTTT
cdr3_aa: CASSDGDRENSPLHF

d_call: TRBD1
v_call: TRBV6-5
j_call: TRBJ1-6
clone_size: .
cdr3_nt: TGTGCCAGCAACCCGGACAGGGTTGTCAATTCACCCCTCCACTTT
cdr3_aa: CASNPDRVVNSPLHF

d_call: TRBD1
v_call: TRBV18
j_call: TRBJ1-1
clone_size: .
cdr3_nt: TGTGCCAGCTCACCGGGACAGCACCCAAGGGACACTGAAGCTTTCTTT
cdr3_aa: CASSPGQHPRDTEAFF

d_call: TRBD2
v_call: TRBV5-1
j_call: TRBJ2-2
clone_size: .
cdr3_nt: TGCGCCAGCAGCTCCGGACTAGCGGGACCGAACACCGGGGAGCTGTTTTTT
cdr3_aa: CASSSGLAGPNTGELFF

d_call: TRBD1
v_call: TRBV18
j_call: TRBJ1-2
clone_size: .
cdr3_nt: TGTGCCAGCTCACCGACAGGGTCTGAAGGCTACACCTTC
cdr3_aa: CASSPTGSEGYTF

d_call: .
v_call: TRBV6-5
j_call: TRBJ1-5
clone_size: few
cdr3_nt: TGTGCCAGCACCTCGGACATAGGCGGCAATCAGCCCCAGCATTTT
cdr3_aa: CASTSDIGGNQPQHF

d_call: TRBD2
v_call: TRBV11-2
j_call: TRBJ2-7
clone_size: once
cdr3_nt: TGTGCCAGCAGCAGACAACTAGCGGGGGGCTACGAGCAGTACTTC
cdr3_aa: CASSRQLAGGYEQYF

d_call: TRBD1
v_call: TRBV27
j_call: TRBJ1-2
clone_size: .
cdr3_nt: TGTGCCAGCAGTTTAAATCCAGGGGGCGCGCGGTTTTATGGCTACACCTTC
cdr3_aa: CASSLNPGGARFYGYTF

d_call: .
v_call: TRBV18
j_call: TRBJ2-7
clone_size: .
cdr3_nt: TGTGCCAGCTCACCAAGAGAGGGAAACGAGCAGTACTTC
cdr3_aa: CASSPREGNEQYF

d_call: TRBD1
v_call: TRBV30
j_call: TRBJ2-3
clone_size: .
cdr3_nt: TGTGCCTGGAGTTTAACCGGGACAGGGAGTGATACGCAGTATTTT
cdr3_aa: CAWSLTGTGSDTQYF

d_call: .
v_call: TRBV11-2
j_call: TRBJ2-2
clone_size: .
cdr3_nt: TGTGCCAGCAGCCAGCGACAGGCCTCAACGGAGCTGTTTTTT
cdr3_aa: CASSQRQASTELFF

d_call: TRBD1
v_call: TRBV13
j_call: TRBJ1-1
clone_size: .
cdr3_nt: TGTGCCAGCAGCACCCCCGGGACAGAACCTGAAGCTTTCTTT
cdr3_aa: CASSTPGTEPEAFF

d_call: .
v_call: TRBV28
j_call: TRBJ1-2
clone_size: .
cdr3_nt: TGTGCCACCGGGACGACAGATCGGGGCTATGGCTACACCTTC
cdr3_aa: CATGTTDRGYGYTF

d_call: TRBD1
v_call: TRBV3-1/TRBV3-2
j_call: TRBJ2-7
clone_size: .
cdr3_nt: TGTGCCAACAACGGGACAGGGTTTACCTACGAGCAGTACTTC
cdr3_aa: CANNGTGFTYEQYF

d_call: .
v_call: TRBV28
j_call: TRBJ1-2
clone_size: .
cdr3_nt: TGTGCCAGCAGTTTTACTAACTATGGCTACACCTTC
cdr3_aa: CASSFTNYGYTF

d_call: TRBD1
v_call: TRBV2
j_call: TRBJ1-1
clone_size: .
cdr3_nt: TGTGCCAGCAGTATTAGGGGGCCCACTGAAGCTTTCTTT
cdr3_aa: CASSIRGPTEAFF

d_call: .
v_call: TRBV7-2
j_call: TRBJ1-2
clone_size: once
cdr3_nt: TGTGCCAGCATCCTTAACGTGGACTATGGCTACACCTTC
cdr3_aa: CASILNVDYGYTF

d_call: TRBD2
v_call: TRBV10-3
j_call: TRBJ2-1
clone_size: .
cdr3_nt: TGTGCCATCACCGAGCGGGACTCCTACAATGAGCAGTTCTTC
cdr3_aa: CAITERDSYNEQFF

d_call: TRBD1
v_call: TRBV9
j_call: TRBJ2-5
clone_size: once
cdr3_nt: TGTGCCAGCAGCGTAGGCACAGGGGGTTCGGTCGAGACCCAGTACTTC
cdr3_aa: CASSVGTGGSVETQYF

d_call: .
v_call: TRBV18
j_call: TRBJ1-1
clone_size: .
cdr3_nt: TGTGCCAGCTCACCAGGCACAGCTGAAGCTTTCTTT
cdr3_aa: CASSPGTAEAFF

d_call: .
v_call: TRBV5-1
j_call: TRBJ2-7
clone_size: .
cdr3_nt: TGCGCCAGCAGCTTCCTGACAGGCCAGGATCGCAACGAGCAGTACTTC
cdr3_aa: CASSFLTGQDRNEQYF

d_call: TRBD1
v_call: TRBV14
j_call: TRBJ2-7
clone_size: .
cdr3_nt: TGTGCCAGCAGCCGAACGGACAGGGACGAACCATCCTACGAGCAGTACTTC
cdr3_aa: CASSRTDRDEPSYEQYF

d_call: TRBD1
v_call: TRBV6-1
j_call: TRBJ1-1
clone_size: .
cdr3_nt: TGTGCCAGCAGTGAAGAGGCCAGGGGGAGACTCATGAACACTGAAGCTTTCTTT
cdr3_aa: CASSEEARGRLMNTEAFF

d_call: .
v_call: TRBV6-5
j_call: TRBJ1-5
clone_size: .
cdr3_nt: TGTGCCAGCAGTTACTCCCGACAGTTAGGCAATCAGCCCCAGCATTTT
cdr3_aa: CASSYSRQLGNQPQHF

d_call: .
v_call: TRBV3-1/TRBV3-2
j_call: TRBJ2-2
clone_size: .
cdr3_nt: TGTGCCAGCAGCCAATCCCGAGGGGTCAGTGGCGCCGGGGAGCTGTTTTTT
cdr3_aa: CASSQSRGVSGAGELFF

d_call: TRBD1
v_call: TRBV7-3
j_call: TRBJ2-2
clone_size: .
cdr3_nt: TGTGCCAGCAGCTCGCAGGGGGCGAACACCGGGGAGCTGTTTTTT
cdr3_aa: CASSSQGANTGELFF

d_call: .
v_call: TRBV7-9
j_call: TRBJ1-6
clone_size: .
cdr3_nt: TGTGCCAGCAGCCCCAGCGGGGGTGGGAATTCACCCCTCCACTTT
cdr3_aa: CASSPSGGGNSPLHF

d_call: .
v_call: TRBV9
j_call: TRBJ1-2
clone_size: .
cdr3_nt: TGTGCCAGCAGCCCTGACTGGACAGTAGCTAACTATGGCTACACCTTC
cdr3_aa: CASSPDWTVANYGYTF

d_call: .
v_call: TRBV20-1
j_call: TRBJ1-5
clone_size: .
cdr3_nt: TGCAGTGCTAGTTGGGGTTCAGAGGTTAGCAATCAGCCCCAGCATTTT
cdr3_aa: CSASWGSEVSNQPQHF

d_call: .
v_call: TRBV28
j_call: TRBJ1-2
clone_size: .
cdr3_nt: TGTGCCACCGGGGGTCTGGGTAAATATGGCTACACCTTC
cdr3_aa: CATGGLGKYGYTF

d_call: TRBD1
v_call: TRBV7-6
j_call: TRBJ2-2
clone_size: .
cdr3_nt: TGTGCCAGCAGCCCCGGGACAGGGATGTCGAGCGGGGAGCTGTTTTTT
cdr3_aa: CASSPGTGMSSGELFF

d_call: .
v_call: TRBV11-2
j_call: TRBJ2-2
clone_size: .
cdr3_nt: TGTGCCAGCAGCCCGGGGGTCTTAGTTACCGGGGAGCTGTTTTTT
cdr3_aa: CASSPGVLVTGELFF

d_call: .
v_call: TRBV10-3
j_call: TRBJ1-3
clone_size: .
cdr3_nt: TGTGCCATCAGTGGGGCAGGGATCTCTGGAAACACCATATATTTT
cdr3_aa: CAISGAGISGNTIYF

d_call: .
v_call: TRBV7-9
j_call: TRBJ2-3
clone_size: .
cdr3_nt: TGTGCCAGCAGCCCCCCTAAGGGGGGCCTCACAGATACGCAGTATTTT
cdr3_aa: CASSPPKGGLTDTQYF

d_call: .
v_call: TRBV27
j_call: TRBJ2-3
clone_size: .
cdr3_nt: TGTGCCAGCAGTTTGGTGGGGACGCAAGATACGCAGTATTTT
cdr3_aa: CASSLVGTQDTQYF